Below are 10 T cell receptor beta chains sequenced from a single sample in a study of Ad26.COV2.S vaccination and SARS-CoV-2 variants. The method was immunoSEQ multiplex PCR; TCRdb's version includes in-frame clones alone and lacks a portion of them. In the table there are 450,000 to 550,000 clones, roughly nine tenths of which are singletons. As for treatment: some 20 received Ad26.COV2.S at low or high dose, single or two shots; about five received placebo; per-sample allocation not given. Following the first vaccine or placebo injection, samples were taken on day 63. Sequencing used peripheral blood, obtained in a trial of Ad26.COV2.S vaccine versus placebo. Receptors originate from a person aged 18-65 years who received the Ad26.COV2.S COVID-19 vaccine or a placebo.

The genes are TRBV7-2 and TRBJ1-2; TRBD1 aligns across 11 bases. The V gene's germline CDR1 is SGHTA and CDR2 FQGNSA. The V gene end was trimmed by 5 bases and the J gene end by 8 bases; junction bases not matched to a gene: 1. The CDR3 has 12 residues. CDR3 bases: TGTGCCAGCAGCCGGGACAGGGGGGGCTACACCTTC. Translated: CASSRDRGGYTF.

The V call is TRBV9, the J call TRBJ1-1; D gene unclear. CDR1 and CDR2 (germline): SGDLS, YYNGEE. Trimming removed 0 bases at V and 0 bases at J, with 6 bases between. The CDR3 length is 14 residues. The CDR3 reads CASSVGSMNTEAFF. The CDR3 nucleotides read TGTGCCAGCAGCGTAGGGTCCATGAACACTGAAGCTTTCTTT.

This chain links TRBV28 with TRBJ2-5; D remains unclear. The length of the CDR3 is 14 residues. Per the germline V gene, CDR1 is MDHEN and CDR2 is SYDVKM. V dropped 2 bases and J dropped 2 bases, with 9 bases sitting between them. In DNA, the CDR3 is TGTGCCAGCAGTTTAATGGCAATACAAGAGACCCAGTACTTC. It encodes CASSLMAIQETQYF.

As for this clone: This specimen includes other DNA sequences encoding the same CDR3. The chain has TRBV10-3 and TRBJ1-1; the match to TRBD1 covers 7 bases. The CDR3 length is 14 residues. J was trimmed by 2 bases and V by 5 bases; bases with no gene match: 5. CDR1 and CDR2 from the germline V gene are ENHRY and SYGVKD. The CDR3, as DNA: TGTGCCATCAGTCGACAGGGCTTAAACACTGAAGCTTTCTTT. This translates into CAISRQGLNTEAFF.

The rearrangement uses TRBV6-5 and TRBJ1-1, with D perhaps TRBD1 (5 bases). CDR1 MNHEY and CDR2 SVGAGI come from the germline V gene. This CDR3 is 14 amino acids long. V lost 2 bases, J lost 1 base, and 8 bases lay in between. CDR3 nucleotide sequence: TGTGCCAGCAGTTACGGGGCTCCGAACACTGAAGCTTTCTTT. Translated, it gives CASSYGAPNTEAFF.

This chain joins TRBV9 and TRBJ1-3; 8 nucleotides line up with TRBD1. CDR1 is SGDLS, CDR2 YYNGEE, per germline. CDR3 length equals 17 residues. With 4 bases clipped from V and 0 bases from J, the junction kept 9 bases outside the gene matches. CDR3 nucleotide sequence: TGTGCCAGCAGCTTGACACCAGGACAGGGCTCTGGAAACACCATATATTTT. Its translation is CASSLTPGQGSGNTIYF. Together with reference TRBV9 and TRBJ1-3, the CDR3 gives the full variable domain: DSGVTQTPKHLITATGQRVTLRCSPRSGDLSVYWYQQSLDQGLQFLIQYYNGEERAKGNILERFSAQQFPDLHSELNLSSLELGDSALYFCASSLTPGQGSGNTIYFGEGSWLTVV.

The chain links TRBV6-5 to TRBJ2-1; a weak D match, TRBD1 (6 bases). Trimming cost V 2 bases and J 6 bases, with 17 bases left between them. Germline V CDR1 and CDR2: MNHEY, SVGAGI. This CDR3 is 16 amino acids long. Here the CDR3 reads CASSYIQGVIFNEQFF. The CDR3 DNA sequence: TGTGCCAGCAGTTACATACAGGGTGTCATTTTCAATGAGCAGTTCTTC.

This chain joins TRBV7-2 and TRBJ2-5, with 7 positions matching TRBD2. The CDR3 runs 15 residues. CDR1 and CDR2 (germline): SGHTA, FQGNSA. V was pared by 3 bases and J by 5 bases, with 9 bases of the junction left unmatched. The CDR3, as DNA: TGTGCCAGCAGCTTTTCGCTAGCGGTATTGGAGACCCAGTACTTC. Translation: CASSFSLAVLETQYF.

In regard to this clone: One end of the junction is discordant with germline, which a read error may explain. This sequence joins TRBV5-1 and TRBJ1-2; D is perhaps TRBD1 (5 bases). The CDR3 is 15 amino acids. Germline values: CDR1 SGHRS, CDR2 YFSETQ. CDR3 amino acids: CASSLALGGDYDYTF. CDR3 in DNA: TGCGCCAGCAGCTTGGCGCTCGGAGGGGACTATGACTACACCTTC.

This CDR3 is CSVAGVLRWTQYF. CDR3 nucleotide sequence: TGCAGCGTTGCGGGGGTCCTGAGGTGGACCCAGTACTTC. The rearrangement joins TRBV29-1 to TRBJ2-5, with D maybe TRBD2 (6 bases). The length of the CDR3 is 13 residues. CDR1 SQVTM and CDR2 ANQGSEA come from the germline V gene. The ends were cut back, 4 bases at V and 7 bases at J, with 16 bases in the middle.